This T cell receptor (beta chain) derives from a study of blood T cells in healthy people across ages. The CDR3 runs 13 residues. The V end was cut by 0 bases, the J end by 7 bases, with 10 bases between. The germline gives CDR1 SQVTM, CDR2 ANQGSEA. Primed by a sample-barcoded 5' primer and a J-beta primer mix, a second PCR proceeded for 7 to 11 cycles. All cDNA molecules were each tagged by a template-switch adaptor with 12 random nucleotides. TCRdb used MiXCR to reprocess the 5' RACE reads, holding one entry per CDR3 protein. There are about 1.8 million distinct CDR3 sequences in the sample; around half occur only once, and 2.1% lies in the top ten. This clonotype was detected a few times.

What was sequenced was blood. The V gene is TRBV29-1, the J gene TRBJ2-1, with D hard to call. This receptor was taken from a woman aged 40 to 49 in good health. The CDR3 loop is CSVEEQSGNEQFF. CDR3 DNA: TGCAGCGTTGAAGAACAGAGTGGAAATGAGCAGTTCTTC.